This TCR beta chain was observed in a study of CD8 T cells in ankylosing spondylitis. One entry per CDR3 protein results from TCRdb running MiXCR on the 5' RACE reads. The table has roughly 170,000 distinct CDR3 sequences, around 9.6% seen once. In regard to this clonotype: Its antigen is currently unknown.

V was shortened by 5 bases and J by 5 bases, with 9 bases between the two germline ends. Germline lookup yields CDR1 DFQATT and CDR2 SNEGSKA (reference sequence). There are 11 residues in the CDR3. Whole-study results and caveats: Reported data indicate significant enrichment of disease-linked clones within matched ankylosing spondylitis synovial fluid.

The sequenced sample consisted of blood, either unsorted or a sorted T cell fraction (not recorded which). This chain joins TRBV20-1 and TRBJ1-1; perhaps TRBD1 as D (6 bases). The sequence derives from a female donor with ankylosing spondylitis or in good health (not recorded which). CDR3 region: CSAPQGTEAFF. In DNA form, the CDR3 reads TGCAGTGCTCCTCAGGGGACTGAAGCTTTCTTT.